This TCR beta chain appears in the sequencing data of a study of identical twins. TCRdb ran MiXCR on the 5' RACE reads and lists one entry per CDR3 protein. The sample includes hundreds of thousands of distinct CDR3 sequences, around a sixth of them seen just once. Germline V CDR1 and CDR2: DFQATT, SNEGSKA (reference sequence). V lost 4 bases, J lost 9 bases, and 19 bases lay in between. CDR3 length: 13 residues. The data also belong to a second study, concerning T cells expressing NK-cell markers.

Sequencing was done on a sample of PBMCs. The chain is built from TRBV20-1 and TRBJ2-7, with D possibly being TRBD2 (5 bases). This TCR came from a woman aged 18-29 years in good health. CDR3 sequence (DNA): TGCAGTGCTAATAGCGAGATAGGCATGGCGCAGTACTTC. Residues: CSANSEIGMAQYF.